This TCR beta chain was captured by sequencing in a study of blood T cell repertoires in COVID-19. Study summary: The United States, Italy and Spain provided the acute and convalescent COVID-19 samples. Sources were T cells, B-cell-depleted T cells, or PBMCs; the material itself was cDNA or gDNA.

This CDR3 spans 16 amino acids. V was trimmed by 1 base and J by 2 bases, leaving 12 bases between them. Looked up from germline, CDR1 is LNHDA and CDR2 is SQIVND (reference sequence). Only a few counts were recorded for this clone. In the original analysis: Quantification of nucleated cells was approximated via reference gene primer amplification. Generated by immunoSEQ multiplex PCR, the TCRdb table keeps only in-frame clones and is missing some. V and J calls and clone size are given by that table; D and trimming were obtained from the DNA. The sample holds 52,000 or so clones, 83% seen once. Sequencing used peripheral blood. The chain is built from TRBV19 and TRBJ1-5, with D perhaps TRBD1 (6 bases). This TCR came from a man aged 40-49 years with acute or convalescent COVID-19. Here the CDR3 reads CASSIAGAAGNQPQHF. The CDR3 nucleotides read TGTGCCAGTAGTATAGCAGGGGCAGCTGGCAATCAGCCCCAGCATTTT.